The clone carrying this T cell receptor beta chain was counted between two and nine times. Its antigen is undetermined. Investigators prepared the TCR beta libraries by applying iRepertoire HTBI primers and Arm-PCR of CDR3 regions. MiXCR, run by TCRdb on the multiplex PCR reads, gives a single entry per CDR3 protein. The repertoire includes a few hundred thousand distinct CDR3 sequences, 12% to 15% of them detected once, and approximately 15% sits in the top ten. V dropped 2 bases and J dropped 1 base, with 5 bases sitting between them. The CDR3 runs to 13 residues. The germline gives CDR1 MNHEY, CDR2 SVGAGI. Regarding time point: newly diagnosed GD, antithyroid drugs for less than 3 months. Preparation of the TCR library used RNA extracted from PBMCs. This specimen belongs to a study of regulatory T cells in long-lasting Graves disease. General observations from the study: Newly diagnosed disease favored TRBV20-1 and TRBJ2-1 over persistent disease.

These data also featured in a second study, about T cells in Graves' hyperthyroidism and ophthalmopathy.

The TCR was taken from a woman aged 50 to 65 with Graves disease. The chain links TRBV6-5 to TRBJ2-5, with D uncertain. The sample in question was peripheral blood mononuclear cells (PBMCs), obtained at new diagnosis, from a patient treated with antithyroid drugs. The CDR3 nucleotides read TGTGCCAGCAGTTACGAGATCCAAGAGACCCAGTACTTC. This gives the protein CASSYEIQETQYF.